What follows are 32 T cell receptor beta chains derived from one specimen sequenced in a study of cytomegalovirus exposure and HLA in healthy donors (dated by TCRdb to the late 2010s). The library came from the immunoSEQ multiplex PCR assay. For the multiplex PCR, a mixture combining 60 forward primers for TCR Vbeta segments and 13 reverse primers for TCR Jbeta segments was used. TCRdb took over this immuneACCESS table, retaining in-frame rearrangements with V and J assigned. Such tables are incomplete; in checked studies, under half of the missing clones stem from an unresolved V gene, and the remainder is unexplained. The sample table holds some 87,000 clones, of which 70% to 85% were seen once. The ten largest clones represent under 3% of the sample. The sequenced sample was PBMCs. The receptors shown here come from a man aged 30-40 years in good health and CMV-seronegative.

The V and J genes are TRBV9 and TRBJ1-4, with 9 bases fitting TRBD1. Per germline, CDR1 SGDLS and CDR2 YYNGEE. This CDR3 spans 14 amino acids. V was clipped by 3 bases and J by 5 bases; unmatched bases: 2. CDR3 sequence (DNA): TGTGCCAGCAGCGCGGGACAGGGCAATGAAAAACTGTTTTTT. Translating it yields CASSAGQGNEKLFF.

This clone has just one count. Other nucleotide sequences from this sample produce the same CDR3. V gene TRBV30 combines with J gene TRBJ2-3; 7 bases map to TRBD2. CDR3 length: 14 amino acids. Trimming cost V 1 base and J 6 bases; bases outside gene matches: 7. Germline V gene lookup returns CDR1 GTSNPN and CDR2 SVGIG (reference sequence). DNA for the CDR3: TGTGCCTGGAGTGGGGGGGGTGGGTACGATACGCAGTATTTT. Translated, it gives CAWSGGGGYDTQYF.

The chain couples TRBV9 to TRBJ1-3, with 8 bases lining up with TRBD1. Germline trimming cut 0 bases from V and 2 bases from J; bases unmatched to any gene: 4. The length of the CDR3 is 16 residues. Germline CDR1 and CDR2: SGDLS and YYNGEE. This CDR3 is CASSVEPRGPGNTIYF. The CDR3 region has the DNA TGTGCCAGCAGCGTAGAACCCAGGGGGCCTGGAAACACCATATATTTT.

The chain uses TRBV30 and TRBJ2-5; TRBD1 is a possible D gene (7 bases). The length of the CDR3 is 14 residues. Germline loops: CDR1 GTSNPN, CDR2 SVGIG (reference sequence). V lost 3 bases to trimming and J lost 2 bases, with 13 bases between them. Here the CDR3 reads CAWSAGTVQETQYF. In DNA form, the CDR3 reads TGTGCCTGGAGCGCGGGGACAGTTCAAGAGACCCAGTACTTC.

About this clone itself: Germline and junction disagree at one end, which may indicate a read error. The V call is TRBV7-9, the J call TRBJ2-2; the match to TRBD2 covers 12 bases. The CDR3 length is 18 residues. The germline CDR1 and CDR2 sequences are SEHNR and FQNEAQ (reference sequence). The CDR3 loop is CASSLRVLAGGHTEELFF. In nucleotides, the CDR3 is TGTGCCAGCAGCTTAAGAGTACTAGCGGGGGGACACACCGAGGAGCTGTTTTTT.

The chain uses TRBV5-1 and TRBJ1-3, with 9 bases identical to TRBD1. Germline CDR1 is SGHRS and CDR2 is YFSETQ. The V segment lost 3 bases and the J segment 7 bases; nucleotides outside the gene matches: 8. This CDR3 is built from 15 residues. CDR3 DNA: TGCGCCAGCAGCTCCCCGGGACAGGGAAGGAACACCATATATTTT. Translating gives CASSSPGQGRNTIYF.

The gene calls are TRBV27 and TRBJ2-7, with 7 bases identical to TRBD2. Per the germline V gene, CDR1 is MNHEY and CDR2 is SMNVEV (reference sequence). The CDR3 has 14 residues. V shed 4 bases, J shed 7 bases, and the junction held 10 bases outside the gene matches. The CDR3 nucleotides are TGTGCCAGCAGTTCCGGGGGGAGGTGGTGGGAGCAGTACTTC. Residues: CASSSGGRWWEQYF.

The V gene is TRBV18, the J gene TRBJ1-1; D may be TRBD1 (6 bases). The CDR3 covers 14 residues. V lost 2 bases and J lost 3, with 10 bases in between. From germline, CDR1 is KGHSH and CDR2 LQKENI. The DNA for the CDR3 is TGTGCCAGCTCACCAACAGGGCCGGACACTGAAGCTTTCTTT. Translated: CASSPTGPDTEAFF.

V gene TRBV2 combines with J gene TRBJ2-7; TRBD1 is a possible D gene (6 bases). The V gene's germline CDR1 is SNHLY and CDR2 FYNNEI. Trimming removed 4 bases at V and 2 bases at J, with 9 bases between. This CDR3 is 13 amino acids long. The CDR3, as DNA: TGTGCCAGCAGTGGAGGACAGACCTACGAGCAGTACTTC. This codes for CASSGGQTYEQYF.

This clone was observed a single time. The chain carries TRBV4-1 and TRBJ1-5, with unresolved D. Trimming took off 1 base at V and 4 bases at J, with 11 bases between the two ends. There are 15 residues in the CDR3. Germline V CDR1 and CDR2: MGHRA, YSYEKL. The CDR3 region is CASSQASGRNQPQHF. CDR3 bases: TGCGCCAGCAGCCAAGCCTCGGGAAGAAATCAGCCCCAGCATTTT.

V and J are TRBV5-4 and TRBJ1-4; no clear D gene. Germline CDR1 is SGHNT and CDR2 is YYREEE (reference sequence). The CDR3 has 11 amino acids. V shed 3 bases and J shed 9 bases, with 6 bases lying between them. CDR3: CASSSGKKLFF. The CDR3 region has the DNA TGTGCCAGCAGCTCGGGTAAAAAACTGTTTTTT.

This chain uses TRBV6-5 with TRBJ1-4; weak D call: TRBD1 (6 bases). CDR1 and CDR2 from the germline V gene are MNHEY and SVGAGI. The CDR3 contains 15 residues. The V and J ends lost 8 bases and 0 bases respectively, with 13 bases between them. The DNA of the CDR3 is TGTGCCAGCCGAGGGGGGGGCGCAACTAATGAAAAACTGTTTTTT. Amino acids: CASRGGGATNEKLFF.

This clone has more than one count but fewer than ten. Here the CDR3 reads CASSEGERTGAYEQYF. CDR3 nucleotide sequence: TGTGCCAGCAGTGAAGGAGAACGGACAGGGGCCTACGAGCAGTACTTC. The rearrangement joins TRBV2 to TRBJ2-7; 9 bases line up with TRBD1. This CDR3 region has 16 residues. V trimming: 1 base; J trimming: 2 bases; junction bases outside the gene matches: 6. Germline-derived CDR1 and CDR2 are SNHLY and FYNNEI.

The count of this clone is one. This chain links TRBV7-6 with TRBJ1-1; D ambiguous. Germline CDR1 and CDR2: SGHVS and FNYEAQ. This CDR3 region has 13 residues. V lost 5 bases and J lost 0, with 7 bases in between. CDR3 DNA sequence: TGTGCCAGCAGCCTGCAGATGAACACTGAAGCTTTCTTT. Translation: CASSLQMNTEAFF.

This chain links TRBV2 with TRBJ2-3; D not resolved. Germline CDR1 reads SNHLY; CDR2 reads FYNNEI. The CDR3 contains 14 residues. Trimming cost V 7 bases and J 0 bases, with 11 bases left between them. The CDR3 sequence is CASNVGRSTDTQYF. The DNA of the CDR3 is TGTGCCAGCAACGTGGGCCGAAGCACAGATACGCAGTATTTT.

This chain links TRBV2 with TRBJ2-7; 7 bases fit TRBD1. Germline lookup yields CDR1 SNHLY and CDR2 FYNNEI. The CDR3 loop spans 14 amino acids. Trimming took 6 bases from V and 2 from J; bases not matched to a gene: 7. Here the CDR3 DNA reads TGTGCCAGCAGGTCGGACAGGTTCACCTACGAGCAGTACTTC. As protein: CASRSDRFTYEQYF. The full variable domain, in which reference TRBV2 and TRBJ2-7 provide the parts outside the CDR3, is EPEVTQTPSHQVTQMGQEVILRCVPISNHLYFYWYRQILGQKVEFLVSFYNNEISEKSEIFDDQFSVERPDGSNFTLKIRSTKLEDSAMYFCASRSDRFTYEQYFGPGTRLTVT.

The rearrangement joins TRBV5-1 to TRBJ1-2; 9 bases align to TRBD1. This CDR3 contains 14 residues. Germline loops: CDR1 SGHRS, CDR2 YFSETQ. With 8 bases clipped from V and 2 bases from J, the junction kept 7 bases outside the gene matches. In DNA, the CDR3 is TGCGCCAGTTGGGGACAGGGACCGAACTATGGCTACACCTTC. It yields the protein CASWGQGPNYGYTF.

This clone occurred once. The chain employs TRBV29-1 and TRBJ2-5, with 12 bases lining up with TRBD1. This CDR3 is 16 amino acids long. Germline CDR1 reads SQVTM; CDR2 reads ANQGSEA. V trimming: 2 bases; J trimming: 5 bases; junction bases outside the gene matches: 9. CDR3 DNA: TGCAGCGTTGAAAGGGAATGGGACAGGGGGCGGGAGACCCAGTACTTC. This sequence encodes CSVEREWDRGRETQYF.

V gene TRBV19 combines with J gene TRBJ1-5; D is perhaps TRBD1 (5 bases). V dropped 3 bases and J dropped 3 bases, with 18 bases sitting between them. The CDR3 has 17 residues. Germline values: CDR1 LNHDA, CDR2 SQIVND (reference sequence). CDR3 DNA sequence: TGTGCCAGTAGTATCTTCCTTGGGGGGAACGTCAATCAGCCCCAGCATTTT. Protein: CASSIFLGGNVNQPQHF.

The DNA of the CDR3 is TGTGCCAGCAGTTCATGGCCCCAGCATTTT. Protein product: CASSSWPQHF. The V call is TRBV6-1, the J call TRBJ1-5; no clear D gene. Germline values: CDR1 MNHNS, CDR2 SASEGT. V was clipped by 5 bases and J by 9 bases, with 5 bases between them. CDR3 length equals 10 residues.

This chain links TRBV27 with TRBJ2-1; tentatively, D is TRBD1 (6 bases). CDR3 length: 16 amino acids. The V end lost 0 bases, the J end lost 4 bases, and 13 bases lay between the germline ends. Germline-derived CDR1 and CDR2 are MNHEY and SMNVEV (reference sequence). CDR3 coding DNA: TGTGCCAGCAGTTTATCGGAAGGGGACATATACAATGAGCAGTTCTTC. Translating it yields CASSLSEGDIYNEQFF.

The V gene is TRBV28, the J gene TRBJ1-1, with D possibly matching TRBD1 (6 bases). V lost 6 bases and J 1 base, leaving 6 bases between the germline ends. CDR1 and CDR2 (germline): MDHEN, SYDVKM. This CDR3 region has 12 residues. The DNA of the CDR3 is TGTGCCAGCAGGGGACAGAACACTGAAGCTTTCTTT. It is translated as CASRGQNTEAFF.

The chain has TRBV18 and TRBJ2-7, with D unresolved. CDR3 length: 15 amino acids. The germline gives CDR1 KGHSH, CDR2 LQKENI. Deletions cut 0 bases from V and 1 base from J, with 10 bases between. The CDR3 DNA is TGTGCCAGCTCACCACCGGAATCCAGGTCCTACGAGCAGTACTTC. Its protein is CASSPPESRSYEQYF.

This clone was seen only a few times. J is TRBJ2-2 and V is TRBV25-1; 8 nucleotides align to TRBD1. The CDR3 is 17 amino acids. Germline V gene sequence: CDR1 MGHDK, CDR2 SYGVNS. V gave up 4 bases and J gave up 1 base; unmatched junction bases: 8. CDR3: CASSVLGGQGNTGELFF. DNA for the CDR3: TGTGCCAGCAGTGTCTTAGGTGGACAGGGGAACACCGGGGAGCTGTTTTTT.

This clone occurred a few times. The V and J genes are TRBV7-9 and TRBJ1-6; TRBD1 might be the D (6 bases). V was clipped by 0 bases and J by 9 bases, with 9 bases between them. Germline-derived CDR1 and CDR2 are SEHNR and FQNEAQ (reference sequence). The length of the CDR3 is 14 residues. The chain's CDR3 is CASSLAQGGSPLHF. The CDR3 nucleotides read TGTGCCAGCAGCTTAGCACAGGGCGGTTCACCCCTCCACTTT. Together with reference TRBV7-9 and TRBJ1-6, the CDR3 gives the full variable domain: DTGVSQNPRHKITKRGQNVTFRCDPISEHNRLYWYRQTLGQGPEFLTYFQNEAQLEKSRLLSDRFSAERPKGSFSTLEIQRTEQGDSAMYLCASSLAQGGSPLHFGNGTRLTVT.

This clone was observed once. This chain uses TRBV29-1 with TRBJ2-1; 7 bases map to TRBD2. The length of the CDR3 is 14 residues. J lost 2 bases, V lost 4 bases, and 5 bases had no gene match. CDR1 is SQVTM, CDR2 ANQGSEA, per germline. The CDR3 region is CSVASGAAYNEQFF. The CDR3, as DNA: TGCAGCGTTGCGAGCGGGGCAGCCTACAATGAGCAGTTCTTC.

V usage is TRBV28 and J usage is TRBJ2-7, with TRBD1 identical over 9 bases. CDR3 size: 15 residues. The ends lost 4 bases at V and 1 base at J; junction bases unmatched: 5. Germline V CDR1 and CDR2: MDHEN, SYDVKM. The CDR3 reads CASSSSGQGSYEQYF. The CDR3 region has the DNA TGTGCCAGCAGTTCCTCCGGACAGGGGTCCTACGAGCAGTACTTC.

This chain connects TRBV19 to TRBJ1-4; no reliable D call. Germline V gene data show CDR1 as LNHDA and CDR2 as SQIVND (reference sequence). CDR3 length: 15 amino acids. V gave up 5 bases and J gave up 3 bases, with 13 bases separating them. The CDR3 nucleotides are TGTGCCAGTAGTCCAAAACCGGTACCTAATGAAAAACTGTTTTTT. Translated, it gives CASSPKPVPNEKLFF.

CDR3 sequence reads: CAISDSGTGHGNTIYF. The CDR3 coding sequence is TGTGCCATCAGTGATTCGGGGACAGGTCATGGAAACACCATATATTTT. The rearrangement uses TRBV10-3 and TRBJ1-3, with 8 bases fitting TRBD1. Germline V CDR1 and CDR2: ENHRY, SYGVKD. V was clipped by 3 bases and J by 3 bases; unmatched bases: 7. The CDR3 sequence is 16 residues long.

The J gene is TRBJ2-6, the V gene TRBV7-2; 7 bases agree with TRBD2. There are 18 residues in the CDR3. The V and J ends lost 5 bases and 2 bases, in that order; junction bases with no gene match: 12. Germline-derived CDR1 and CDR2 are SGHTA and FQGNSA. In DNA, the CDR3 is TGTGCCAGCAGCCCCTTTCGGGGAGGGCTGACTGGGGCCAACGTCCTGACTTTC. Translating it yields CASSPFRGGLTGANVLTF.

The chain has TRBV9 and TRBJ1-6, with D unclear. Germline-derived CDR1 and CDR2 are SGDLS and YYNGEE. Trimming shortened V by 1 base and J by 7 bases, and 9 bases separated the two germline ends. This CDR3 is 14 amino acids long. The CDR3 DNA reads TGTGCCAGCAGCGTAAACCAAGAGAATTCACCCCTCCACTTT. Residues: CASSVNQENSPLHF.

The rearrangement uses TRBV9 and TRBJ2-7; 8 bases align to TRBD1. V trimming: 3 bases; J trimming: 5 bases; junction bases outside the gene matches: 10. This CDR3 is 15 amino acids long. Germline CDR1 reads SGDLS; CDR2 reads YYNGEE. The CDR3 bases are TGTGCCAGCAGCGGCAAGGACAGGGTAGGCCACGAGCAGTACTTC. Translated, it gives CASSGKDRVGHEQYF.